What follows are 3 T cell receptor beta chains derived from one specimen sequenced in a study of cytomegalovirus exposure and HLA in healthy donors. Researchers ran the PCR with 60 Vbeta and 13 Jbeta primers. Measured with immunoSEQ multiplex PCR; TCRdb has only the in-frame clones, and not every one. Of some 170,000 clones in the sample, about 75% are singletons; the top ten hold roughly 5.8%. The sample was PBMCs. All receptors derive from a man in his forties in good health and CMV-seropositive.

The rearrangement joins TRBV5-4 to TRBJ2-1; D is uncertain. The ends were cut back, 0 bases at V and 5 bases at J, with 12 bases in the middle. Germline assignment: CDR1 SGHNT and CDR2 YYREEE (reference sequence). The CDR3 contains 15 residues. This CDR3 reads CASSLGAVVDNEQFF. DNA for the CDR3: TGTGCCAGCAGCTTGGGAGCTGTCGTCGACAATGAGCAGTTCTTC.

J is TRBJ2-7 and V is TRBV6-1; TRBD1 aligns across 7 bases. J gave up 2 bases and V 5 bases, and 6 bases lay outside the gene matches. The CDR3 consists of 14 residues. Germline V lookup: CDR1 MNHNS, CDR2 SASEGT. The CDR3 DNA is TGTGCCAGCAGTTGGGACAGCCACACCTACGAGCAGTACTTC. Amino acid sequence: CASSWDSHTYEQYF.

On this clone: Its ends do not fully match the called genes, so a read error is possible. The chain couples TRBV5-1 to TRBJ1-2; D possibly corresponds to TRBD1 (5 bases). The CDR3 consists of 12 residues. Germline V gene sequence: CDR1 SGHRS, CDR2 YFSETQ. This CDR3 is CASSAGVGGYTF. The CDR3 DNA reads TGTGCCAGCAGCGCGGGGGTCGGTGGCTACACCTTC.